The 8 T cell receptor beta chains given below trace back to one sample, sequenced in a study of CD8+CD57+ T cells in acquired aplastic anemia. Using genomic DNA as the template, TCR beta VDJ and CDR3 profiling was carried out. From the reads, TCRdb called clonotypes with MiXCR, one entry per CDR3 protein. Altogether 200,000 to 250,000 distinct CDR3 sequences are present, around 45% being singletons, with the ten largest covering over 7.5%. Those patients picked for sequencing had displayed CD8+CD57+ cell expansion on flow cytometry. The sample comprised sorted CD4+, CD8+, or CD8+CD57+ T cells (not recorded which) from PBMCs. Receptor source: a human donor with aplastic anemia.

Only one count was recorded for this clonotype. CDR3 sequence: CSARSLSGPTFTNEQFF. The CDR3 DNA reads as TGCAGTGCTAGGAGTTTGAGCGGGCCCACCTTTACGAATGAGCAGTTCTTC. V usage is TRBV20-1 and J usage is TRBJ2-1, with D tentatively TRBD2 (6 bases). Trimming stripped 3 bases from V and 7 bases from J, with 25 bases between. CDR1 and CDR2 (germline): DFQATT, SNEGSKA (reference sequence). This CDR3 spans 17 amino acids.

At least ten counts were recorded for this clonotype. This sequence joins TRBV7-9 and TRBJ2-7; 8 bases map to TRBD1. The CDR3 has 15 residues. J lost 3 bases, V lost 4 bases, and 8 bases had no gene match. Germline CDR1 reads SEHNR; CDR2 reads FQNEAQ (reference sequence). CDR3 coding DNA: TGTGCCAGCAGCTCGACACAGGGGGTGGGCTACGAGCAGTACTTC. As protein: CASSSTQGVGYEQYF.

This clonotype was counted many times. CDR3 nucleotides: TGTGCCAGCAGCCAAGTCGGAGAGAACTATGGCTACACCTTC. This gives the protein CASSQVGENYGYTF. The chain joins TRBV14 to TRBJ1-2; D gene ambiguous. V was trimmed by 1 base and J by 2 bases, leaving 8 bases between them. CDR3 size: 14 residues. CDR1 and CDR2 from the germline V gene are SGHDN and FVKESK.

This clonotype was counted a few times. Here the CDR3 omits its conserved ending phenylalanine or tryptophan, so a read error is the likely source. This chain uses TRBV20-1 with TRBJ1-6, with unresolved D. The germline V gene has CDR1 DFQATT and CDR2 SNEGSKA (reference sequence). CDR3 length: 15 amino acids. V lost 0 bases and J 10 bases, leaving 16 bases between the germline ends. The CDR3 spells CSARDRYGENSPLHS. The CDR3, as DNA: TGCAGTGCTAGAGATCGGTACGGGGAAAACTCACCCCTCCACTCT.

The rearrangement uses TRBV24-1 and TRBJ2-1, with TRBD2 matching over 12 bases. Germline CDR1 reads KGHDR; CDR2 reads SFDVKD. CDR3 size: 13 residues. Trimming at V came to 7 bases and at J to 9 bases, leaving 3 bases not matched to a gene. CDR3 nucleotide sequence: TGTGCCACCAGCCCGACTAGCGGGGGTGAGCAGTTCTTC. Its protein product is CATSPTSGGEQFF.

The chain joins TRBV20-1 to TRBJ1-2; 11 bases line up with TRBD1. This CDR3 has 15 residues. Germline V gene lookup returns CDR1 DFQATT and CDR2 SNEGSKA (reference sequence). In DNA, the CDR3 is TGCAGCGTTGAAACTCCGGGACAGGGGGGCTATGGCTACACCTTC. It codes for CSVETPGQGGYGYTF.

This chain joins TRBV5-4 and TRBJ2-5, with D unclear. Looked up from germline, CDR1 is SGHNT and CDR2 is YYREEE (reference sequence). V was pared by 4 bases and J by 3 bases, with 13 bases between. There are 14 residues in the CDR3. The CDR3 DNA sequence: TGTGCCAGCAGCCCCACCAAGGGCGAAGAGACCCAGTACTTC. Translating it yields CASSPTKGEETQYF. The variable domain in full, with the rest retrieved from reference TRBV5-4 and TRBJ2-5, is ETGVTQSPTHLIKTRGQQVTLRCSSQSGHNTVSWYQQALGQGPQFIFQYYREEENGRGNFPPRFSGLQFPNYSSELNVNALELDDSALYLCASSPTKGEETQYFGPGTRLLVL.

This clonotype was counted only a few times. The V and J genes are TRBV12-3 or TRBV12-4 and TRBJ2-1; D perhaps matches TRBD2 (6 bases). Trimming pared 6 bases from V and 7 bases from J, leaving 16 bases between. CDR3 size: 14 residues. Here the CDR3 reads CASRTPGGGNEQFF. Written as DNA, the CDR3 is TGTGCCAGCAGAACCCCCGGGGGAGGAAATGAGCAGTTCTTC.